This T cell receptor (beta chain) emerged from a study of somatic mutations in cytotoxic T cells in rheumatoid arthritis (dated by TCRdb to 2017 to 2019). Turning to the overall study: Sorted V beta1+ cells also underwent TCRB sequencing, and some V beta antibody-stained T-cell populations were flow-sorted at nearly 100% purity on a FACSAria II or Sony SH800. In newly diagnosed rheumatoid arthritis without treatment, the study examined if expanded CD8+ T-cell clones harbor somatic mutations, relying on TCRB deep sequencing to characterize clonality. A total of roughly 60 rheumatoid arthritis patients and 15 to 25 healthy controls underwent TCRB deep sequencing. Patients and controls did not essentially differ in median age, which was nearly identical between the groups. Broad study findings and their caveats: Several identical CD8+ TCRB sequences were found in both blood and synovial fluid, and in about an eighth of the roughly 60 patients the largest CD8+ clone exceeded 20% of CD8+ cells. No adjustment for multiple comparisons was made for the slight TRBV07 underrepresentation in patients. Rheumatoid arthritis patients and age-matched healthy controls did not significantly differ in CD8+ T-cell clonality. CD8+ clonality increased with age in patients (Spearman r ≈ 0.5) but not in healthy controls. Viral specificity could not be ruled out by absence from virus-specific databases, and the antigen targets of the expanded CD8+ clones remained unknown.

Genomic DNA underwent TCRB CDR3 sequencing using the immunoSEQ assay. Turning to the authors' computational methods: Only productive TCRB rearrangements were included in the analyses. Clonality was calculated as a Shannon entropy-based productive clonality index, and a clone was defined by a unique TCRB CDR3 sequence. Repertoire overlap for a pair of samples was computed from each clone's template counts relative to total templates per sample. V-gene usage from TCRB sequencing and V-gene usage measured by flow cytometry were correlated (Spearman r of around 0.6). Not all clones reach the TCRdb copy of this immuneACCESS table, which keeps in-frame sequences only. Checked studies attribute under half of the gap to unresolved V genes and leave the rest unexplained. From that table come the V and J calls and clone size; the DNA was used to work out D and trimming. This sample gives roughly 25,000 clones in total; 70% to 85% of them show up just once. Of the sample, 9.9% falls within the top ten clones.

Its CDR3 holds 12 amino acids, cysteine through phenylalanine. The only DNA kept is the CDR3, 36 bases in frame from the first base. A distance of 9 bases separates the germline ends of V and J, which lose 5 bases and 7 bases respectively. CDR1 and CDR2, per the germline V gene, are MDHEN and SYDVKM. Buffy coats from approximately 20 blood donors served as healthy controls, a group that was under 65% female with a median age of 56 years (range about 21-75). Positive magnetic bead selection on an AutoMACS was used to isolate CD4+ and CD8+ cells, with flow cytometry used to check purity. Isolation of peripheral blood mononuclear cells was done through Ficoll-Paque PLUS density gradient separation. DNA was extracted from CD4-enriched, CD8-enriched or PBMC samples with Nucleospin Tissue or Tissue XS kits and quantified with a Qubit 2.0 fluorometer. Notes on this clone: The antigen this receptor binds is unknown. Within one base of it there is no much larger clone, and no base qualities were kept.

Sequencing was performed on CD8+ T cells sorted from blood. This sequence originates from a woman under 30 in good health. Recombination connected TRBV28 to TRBJ1-5, with the D gene not confidently named. The DNA is as follows: TGTGCCAGCAGTGAAGCAGGACAGCCCCAGCATTTT. This sequence encodes CASSEAGQPQHF. The reference TRBV28 and TRBJ1-5 proteins fill in what lies around the CDR3, so the full variable domain reads DVKVTQSSRYLVKRTGEKVFLECVQDMDHENMFWYRQDPGLGLRLIYFSYDVKMKEKGDIPEGYSVSREKKERFSLILESASTNQTSMYLCASSEAGQPQHFGDGTRLSIL.